These 30 T cell receptor beta chains were all obtained from the same sample, sequenced in a study of blood T cell repertoires in COVID-19. The repertoire was sequenced with immunoSEQ multiplex PCR; TCRdb's copy has only in-frame clones and lacks some. This sample has about 440,000 clones, with 87% found just once. Sequencing was performed on PBMCs or T cells enriched from blood (not recorded which). These receptors all stem from a young woman with acute COVID-19.

In regard to this clone: Germline and junction disagree at one end, which may indicate a read error. This chain uses TRBV7-7 with TRBJ2-2, with 10 nucleotides matching TRBD2. Germline CDR1 reads SSHAT; CDR2 reads FNYEAQ (reference sequence). There are 16 residues in the CDR3. CDR3 in DNA: TGTGCTAGCAGCTTAGCTAGCGGGGGCAACACCGGGGAGCTGTTTTTT. It codes for CASSLASGGNTGELFF.

The table lists this clone with a count of one. The chain carries TRBV5-1 and TRBJ2-1, with 7 nucleotides matching TRBD2. The junction had 10 bases not matched to a gene; V was cut back by 4 bases and J by 3 bases. Germline V gives CDR1 SGHRS, CDR2 YFSETQ. This CDR3 is 16 amino acids long. The CDR3 spells CASSPGGTNVYNEQFF. The CDR3 coding sequence is TGCGCCAGCAGCCCCGGGGGGACCAACGTCTACAATGAGCAGTTCTTC.

This clone appeared a few times. The rearrangement joins TRBV4-2 to TRBJ1-1; D ambiguous. V lost 6 bases and J 0 bases, leaving 8 bases between the germline ends. The CDR3 contains 13 residues. Looked up from germline, CDR1 is LGHNA and CDR2 is YNFKEQ. CDR3 residues: CASSSNLNTEAFF. The CDR3 nucleotides read TGTGCCAGCAGTTCAAACTTGAACACTGAAGCTTTCTTT.

This clone was counted between two and nine times. The chain recombines TRBV4-1 with TRBJ2-2; 12 nucleotides match TRBD1. Germline V lookup: CDR1 MGHRA, CDR2 YSYEKL. V trimming: 4 bases; J trimming: 5 bases; junction bases outside the gene matches: 11. The CDR3 is 18 amino acids. The CDR3 DNA reads as TGCGCCAGCAGCCGGCACGTTCCGGGACAGGGGGCAACCGGGGAGCTGTTTTTT. Translated, it gives CASSRHVPGQGATGELFF.

The rearrangement joins TRBV30 to TRBJ1-2; D is uncertain. The V end was cut by 5 bases, the J end by 4 bases, with 8 bases between. The CDR3 is 11 residues long. The germline V gene has CDR1 GTSNPN and CDR2 SVGIG (reference sequence). The CDR3 bases are TGTGCCTGGGGTATACTCTATGGCTACACCTTC. Translation: CAWGILYGYTF. Together with reference TRBV30 and TRBJ1-2, the CDR3 gives the full variable domain: SQTIHQWPATLVQPVGSPLSLECTVEGTSNPNLYWYRQAAGRGLQLLFYSVGIGQISSEVPQNLSASRPQDRQFILSSKKLLLSDSGFYLCAWGILYGYTFGSGTRLTVV.

This clone came up once. This chain uses TRBV5-1 with TRBJ2-3; 9 nucleotides agree with TRBD1. The CDR3 covers 16 residues. Unmatched junction bases numbered 7, after V lost 3 bases and J lost 2 bases. Germline V gene data show CDR1 as SGHRS and CDR2 as YFSETQ. CDR3 sequence: CASSSTWDRDTDTQYF. The CDR3 DNA reads as TGCGCCAGCAGCTCAACCTGGGACAGGGACACAGATACGCAGTATTTT.

CDR3 sequence: CASSVADTSYGYTF. In nucleotides, the CDR3 is TGTGCCAGCAGCGTAGCCGACACCTCCTATGGCTACACCTTC. The genes are TRBV9 and TRBJ1-2; no clear D gene. This CDR3 has 14 residues. Per the germline V gene, CDR1 is SGDLS and CDR2 is YYNGEE. Trimming pared 0 bases from V and 4 bases from J, leaving 10 bases between.

This chain uses TRBV7-9 with TRBJ2-7; TRBD1 might be the D (5 bases). This CDR3 has 12 residues. V lost 5 bases, J lost 9 bases, and 14 bases lay in between. From germline, CDR1 is SEHNR and CDR2 FQNEAQ (reference sequence). The chain's CDR3 is CASSVVRERQYF. CDR3 bases: TGTGCCAGCAGCGTCGTCAGGGAACGGCAGTACTTC.

The chain is built from TRBV4-2 and TRBJ1-2, with D perhaps matching TRBD1 (5 bases). The CDR3 spans 14 residues. From germline, CDR1 is LGHNA and CDR2 YNFKEQ. V lost 1 base, J lost 6 bases, and 12 bases lay in between. The CDR3 spells CASSQGVRAHGYTF. CDR3 nucleotides: TGTGCCAGCAGCCAAGGGGTCAGGGCCCATGGCTACACCTTC.

This chain links TRBV19 with TRBJ2-1; possible D gene TRBD1, 6 bases. Trimming took 10 bases from V and 1 from J, leaving 11 bases between them. The CDR3 is 13 amino acids. CDR1 is LNHDA, CDR2 SQIVND, per germline (reference sequence). The CDR3 protein is CATTRGSYNEQFF. The CDR3 DNA follows: TGTGCCACCACCAGGGGTTCCTACAATGAGCAGTTCTTC. Together with reference TRBV19 and TRBJ2-1, the CDR3 gives the full variable domain: DGGITQSPKYLFRKEGQNVTLSCEQNLNHDAMYWYRQDPGQGLRLIYYSQIVNDFQKGDIAEGYSVSREKKESFPLTVTSAQKNPTAFYLCATTRGSYNEQFFGPGTRLTVL.

The DNA of the CDR3 is TGCGCCAGCAGCCAAGGGATCGGGACAGGGGTAGGTGGCTACACCTTC. Translated: CASSQGIGTGVGGYTF. V and J are TRBV4-1 and TRBJ1-2; 10 nucleotides line up with TRBD1. Germline V gene data show CDR1 as MGHRA and CDR2 as YSYEKL. V shed 1 base and J 7 bases; nucleotides not matched to a gene: 9. This CDR3 is 16 amino acids long.

V usage is TRBV7-2 and J usage is TRBJ2-7, with 7 positions matching TRBD1. V was clipped by 1 base and J by 6 bases; unmatched bases: 9. This CDR3 is built from 15 residues. In germline, CDR1 is SGHTA, CDR2 FQGNSA. The CDR3 is CASSLGQGWAGEQYF. CDR3 DNA sequence: TGTGCCAGCAGCTTAGGACAGGGATGGGCCGGCGAGCAGTACTTC.

V and J are TRBV10-3 and TRBJ2-3; D possibly corresponds to TRBD1 (6 bases). Germline-derived CDR1 and CDR2 are ENHRY and SYGVKD. This CDR3 contains 16 residues. Trimming left V 7 bases short and J 2 bases short, with 19 bases between. This chain's CDR3 is CAINSGATPYTDTQYF. DNA of the CDR3: TGTGCCATCAACTCAGGGGCTACCCCGTACACAGATACGCAGTATTTT.

This chain links TRBV6-5 with TRBJ2-7, with D maybe TRBD2 (5 bases). The CDR3 covers 16 residues. V was clipped by 0 bases and J by 2 bases, with 14 bases between them. Looked up from germline, CDR1 is MNHEY and CDR2 is SVGAGI. The CDR3 DNA follows: TGTGCCAGCAGTTACTCTTATGTCAGAGGGACCTACGAGCAGTACTTC. Encoded protein: CASSYSYVRGTYEQYF.

The V call is TRBV5-1, the J call TRBJ1-2, with D tentatively TRBD1 (6 bases). CDR1 SGHRS and CDR2 YFSETQ come from the germline V gene. Trimming stripped 4 bases from V and 2 bases from J, with 12 bases between. The CDR3 totals 14 residues. The CDR3, as DNA: TGCGCCAGCAGCGAGGACAGTATCAACTATGGCTACACCTTC. This codes for CASSEDSINYGYTF.

This clone was found once. This chain links TRBV7-9 with TRBJ1-6; the D gene is possibly TRBD1 (5 bases). The CDR3 covers 15 residues. V was trimmed by 3 bases and J by 9 bases, leaving 15 bases between them. CDR1 SEHNR and CDR2 FQNEAQ come from the germline V gene (reference sequence). CDR3 bases: TGTGCCAGCAGCTTCTTCGGAGACGGGGGTTCACCCCTCCACTTT. Its translation: CASSFFGDGGSPLHF.

The rearrangement links TRBV6-6 to TRBJ1-1; 8 positions agree with TRBD1. Germline CDR1 MNHNY, CDR2 SVGAGI (reference sequence). V was pared by 2 bases and J by 5 bases, with 10 bases of the junction left unmatched. The CDR3 has 16 residues. DNA for the CDR3: TGTGCCAGCAGTTACCCTCAGGGGGCCGTGGAGACTGAAGCTTTCTTT. Its translation is CASSYPQGAVETEAFF.

This chain joins TRBV18 and TRBJ2-7; 7 bases agree with TRBD1. Germline V gives CDR1 KGHSH, CDR2 LQKENI. The CDR3 is made up of 15 amino acids. The ends lost 3 bases at V and 5 bases at J; junction bases unmatched: 10. The CDR3 reads CASSPLSRDSHEQYF. In nucleotides, the CDR3 is TGTGCCAGCTCACCTTTGAGTAGGGACAGCCACGAGCAGTACTTC.

This rearrangement joins TRBV20-1 to TRBJ2-7; 8 nucleotides match TRBD1. The CDR3 spans 13 residues. Germline V gene data show CDR1 as DFQATT and CDR2 as SNEGSKA (reference sequence). The J segment lost 7 bases and the V segment lost 3 bases, leaving 8 bases of the junction unmatched. CDR3 coding DNA: TGCAGTGCTAGTTCGGGACAGGCGGGGGAGCAGTACTTC. This encodes CSASSGQAGEQYF.

A single count supports this clone. This chain joins TRBV6-5 and TRBJ2-1, with 8 bases aligning to TRBD2. The CDR3 consists of 14 residues. Trimming removed 10 bases from V and 2 bases from J; junction bases left unmatched: 7. CDR1 and CDR2 from the germline V gene are MNHEY and SVGAGI. CDR3 protein: CATRLATTYNEQFF. The CDR3 coding sequence is TGTGCCACCAGACTAGCGACCACCTACAATGAGCAGTTCTTC.

The V and J genes are TRBV3-1 (or the pseudogene TRBV3-2) and TRBJ1-2; TRBD1 might be the D (6 bases). The CDR3 totals 14 residues. CDR1 and CDR2 from the germline V gene are LGHDT and YNNKEL (reference sequence). V dropped 1 base and J dropped 6 bases, with 12 bases sitting between them. In nucleotides, the CDR3 is TGTGCCAGCAGCCAAGGGCAGGGGATTGATGGCTACACCTTC. It translates to CASSQGQGIDGYTF.

The chain is built from TRBV6-5 and TRBJ2-5; maybe TRBD2 (7 bases). V lost 0 bases, J lost 7 bases, and 12 bases lay in between. CDR3 length equals 14 residues. CDR1 MNHEY and CDR2 SVGAGI come from the germline V gene. CDR3 in DNA: TGTGCCAGCAGTTACTCGGGGGGGGCCGGGACCCAGTACTTC. It is translated as CASSYSGGAGTQYF.

This clone was detected only once. V gene TRBV10-3 combines with J gene TRBJ2-5; weak D call: TRBD2 (6 bases). V was cut by 9 bases and J by 1 base, with 9 bases left in between. Germline V gives CDR1 ENHRY, CDR2 SYGVKD. CDR3 size: 12 residues. CDR3 loop: CAIGGIQETQYF. CDR3 sequence (DNA): TGTGCCATTGGAGGGATCCAAGAGACCCAGTACTTC.

The chain employs TRBV2 and TRBJ2-7; 7 bases are a match to TRBD2. The CDR3 totals 13 residues. Germline assignment: CDR1 SNHLY and CDR2 FYNNEI. V dropped 10 bases and J dropped 7; count of bases not matched to a gene: 13. The CDR3 DNA reads TGTGCCATCATCCGGGACTTGGGAGGGGAGCAGTACTTC. It specifies CAIIRDLGGEQYF.

The rearrangement uses TRBV9 and TRBJ2-1, with 8 bases aligning to TRBD2. The CDR3 totals 15 residues. V was pared by 1 base and J by 5 bases, with 5 bases of the junction left unmatched. Germline lookup yields CDR1 SGDLS and CDR2 YYNGEE. The CDR3 nucleotides read TGTGCCAGCAGCGTAAGAACTAGCGGAGACAATGAGCAGTTCTTC. It is translated as CASSVRTSGDNEQFF.

The CDR3 is CASSSDRDSPLHF. In DNA, the CDR3 is TGTGCCAGCAGCTCGGACAGGGACTCACCCCTCCACTTT. The chain carries TRBV7-9 and TRBJ1-6, with 8 bases aligning to TRBD1. After removal of 4 bases from V and 10 bases from J, the junction contained 3 bases not matched to a gene. In germline, CDR1 is SEHNR, CDR2 FQNEAQ (reference sequence). This CDR3 is 13 amino acids long.

The rearrangement links TRBV4-3 to TRBJ2-7, with TRBD2 matching over 10 bases. The CDR3 extends over 16 amino acids. Germline CDR1 reads LGHNA; CDR2 reads YSLEER. V was pared by 1 base and J by 7 bases, with 10 bases of the junction left unmatched. CDR3 residues: CASSQGRLAGVWEQYF. CDR3 sequence (DNA): TGCGCCAGCAGCCAAGGAAGGCTAGCGGGAGTCTGGGAGCAGTACTTC.

V usage is TRBV25-1 and J usage is TRBJ2-1, with TRBD2 matching 8 bases. The junction had 14 bases not matched to a gene; V was cut back by 5 bases and J by 8 bases. CDR1 and CDR2 from the germline V gene are MGHDK and SYGVNS. This CDR3 has 16 residues. In nucleotides, the CDR3 is TGTGCCAGCAGTTTCCCCGGACTAGCAGCGGTCCATGAGCAGTTCTTC. Protein sequence: CASSFPGLAAVHEQFF.

This clone was seen once. The J gene is TRBJ2-7, the V gene TRBV19; D might be TRBD1 (6 bases). The CDR3 has 13 residues. Deletions cut 4 bases from V and 6 bases from J, with 13 bases between. Germline-derived CDR1 and CDR2 are LNHDA and SQIVND (reference sequence). CDR3: CASSTAGAGEQYF. CDR3 coding DNA: TGTGCCAGTAGTACGGCAGGGGCGGGCGAGCAGTACTTC.

The chain recombines TRBV18 with TRBJ1-6, with D unclear. The length of the CDR3 is 16 residues. Germline CDR1 and CDR2: KGHSH and LQKENI. Trimming removed 4 bases at V and 0 bases at J, with 10 bases between. CDR3 in amino acids: CASSRGSSSYNSPLHF. As DNA, the CDR3 is TGTGCCAGCTCACGTGGATCTAGCTCCTATAATTCACCCCTCCACTTT. Looking up the rest from reference TRBV18 and TRBJ1-6 gives the full variable domain: NAGVMQNPRHLVRRRGQEARLRCSPMKGHSHVYWYRQLPEEGLKFMVYLQKENIIDESGMPKERFSAEFPKEGPSILRIQQVVRGDSAAYFCASSRGSSSYNSPLHFGNGTRLTVT.